The clone carrying this T cell receptor beta chain has more than one count but fewer than ten. This entry belongs to a study of early T cells in non-severe SARS-CoV-2 infection. TCRdb re-derived calls from the 5' RACE reads in MiXCR, one entry per CDR3 protein. The data hold 90,000 or so distinct CDR3 sequences, with about 15% observed a single time. In germline, CDR1 is SGHAT, CDR2 FQNNGV. This CDR3 region has 13 residues. V gave up 4 bases and J gave up 4 bases, with 10 bases separating them. This receptor was taken from an adult who was a healthcare worker with PCR-confirmed SARS-CoV-2 infection or an uninfected control (not recorded which). The sequencing sample was made of whole blood. The V call is TRBV11-2, the J call TRBJ2-5, with D possibly being TRBD1 (5 bases). CDR3 DNA: TGTGCCAGCAGCTACTACAGGCGAGAGACCCAGTACTTC. Translation gives CASSYYRRETQYF.